The 10 T cell receptor beta chains listed next were all sequenced from one sample in a study of cytomegalovirus exposure and HLA in healthy donors (dated by TCRdb to 2015 to 2018). Receptors were amplified or captured by the immunoSEQ multiplex PCR assay. For the multiplex PCR, a mixture combining 60 forward primers for TCR Vbeta segments and 13 reverse primers for TCR Jbeta segments was used. Imported from immuneACCESS, the table was reduced by TCRdb to in-frame sequences with V and J called. These copies leave out some clones; in studies compared against another copy, an unresolved V gene accounts for under half, and the cause of the remainder is not known. The sample yields around 190,000 clones; around 79% were counted once. Of the sample, roughly 4.5% falls within the top ten clones. Material for sequencing was PBMCs. The receptors derive from a woman aged 25 to 39 in good health and CMV-seropositive.

The chain recombines TRBV25-1 with TRBJ1-4; tentative D call: TRBD1 (6 bases). V lost 0 bases and J lost 7, with 15 bases in between. The CDR3 runs 16 residues. Germline CDR1 and CDR2: MGHDK and SYGVNS. CDR3 sequence reads: CASSEYTLGAGEKLFF. DNA for the CDR3: TGTGCCAGCAGTGAATATACCTTGGGGGCTGGTGAAAAACTGTTTTTT.

In DNA form, the CDR3 reads TGTGCCAGCAGCCAGACAGGGTCTGGGGCCAACGTCCTGACTTTC. It specifies CASSQTGSGANVLTF. This chain connects TRBV5-4 to TRBJ2-6, with 7 bases that match TRBD1. After removal of 4 bases from V and 1 base from J, the junction contained 2 bases not matched to a gene. Per germline, CDR1 SGHNT and CDR2 YYREEE (reference sequence). The CDR3 extends over 15 amino acids.

The chain uses TRBV2 and TRBJ1-2; 9 positions agree with TRBD1. The CDR3 contains 14 residues. The junction had 5 bases not matched to a gene; V was cut back by 4 bases and J by 5 bases. Germline-derived CDR1 and CDR2 are SNHLY and FYNNEI. The CDR3 sequence is CASSGGQGYYGYTF. Here the CDR3 DNA reads TGTGCCAGCAGTGGGGGACAGGGTTATTATGGCTACACCTTC.

The chain has TRBV4-2 and TRBJ1-1; perhaps TRBD1 as D (5 bases). This CDR3 spans 14 amino acids. V gave up 11 bases and J gave up 4 bases, with 20 bases separating them. In germline, CDR1 is LGHNA, CDR2 YNFKEQ. The DNA for the CDR3 is TGTGCCGCTAGTGCGGGGCTAAGTGGCACTGAAGCTTTCTTT. Translating gives CAASAGLSGTEAFF.

The CDR3 bases are TGTGCCAGCAGCCGTGGAGGGATCTATGGCTACACCTTC. Protein product: CASSRGGIYGYTF. The rearrangement joins TRBV7-2 to TRBJ1-2; D gene uncertain. The CDR3 has 13 residues. From germline, CDR1 is SGHTA and CDR2 FQGNSA. V was pared by 5 bases and J by 4 bases, with 11 bases between.

This chain connects TRBV7-9 to TRBJ2-3; D unclear. Germline V gene data show CDR1 as SEHNR and CDR2 as FQNEAQ (reference sequence). V lost 3 bases and J 0 bases, leaving 7 bases between the germline ends. The CDR3 sequence is 14 residues long. CDR3 in DNA: TGTGCCAGCAGCTTTGCAGGTAGCACAGATACGCAGTATTTT. It translates to CASSFAGSTDTQYF.

This chain joins TRBV5-1 and TRBJ2-1; 7 bases align to TRBD2. Germline CDR1 and CDR2: SGHRS and YFSETQ. This CDR3 contains 15 residues. J lost 1 base, V lost 3 bases, and 4 bases had no gene match. The CDR3 loop reads CASSSEAGSYNEQFF. Here the CDR3 DNA reads TGCGCCAGCAGCTCTGAAGCGGGGTCCTACAATGAGCAGTTCTTC. Complete variable domain (other parts from reference TRBV5-1 and TRBJ2-1): KAGVTQTPRYLIKTRGQQVTLSCSPISGHRSVSWYQQTPGQGLQFLFEYFSETQRNKGNFPGRFSGRQFSNSRSEMNVSTLELGDSALYLCASSSEAGSYNEQFFGPGTRLTVL.

The genes are TRBV7-9 and TRBJ2-1; 8 bases align to TRBD2. Germline assignment: CDR1 SEHNR and CDR2 FQNEAQ (reference sequence). The CDR3 is made up of 13 amino acids. Losses at the gene ends were 6 bases for V and 7 bases for J; bases not matched to a gene: 5. CDR3 sequence reads: CASSPAGGNEQFF. CDR3 nucleotide sequence: TGTGCCAGCAGTCCGGCGGGGGGTAATGAGCAGTTCTTC. Full variable domain (rest looked up from reference TRBV7-9 and TRBJ2-1): DTGVSQNPRHKITKRGQNVTFRCDPISEHNRLYWYRQTLGQGPEFLTYFQNEAQLEKSRLLSDRFSAERPKGSFSTLEIQRTEQGDSAMYLCASSPAGGNEQFFGPGTRLTVL.

The chain joins TRBV5-1 to TRBJ2-7; 9 bases line up with TRBD1. The CDR3 spans 15 residues. J was trimmed by 4 bases and V by 3 bases; bases with no gene match: 8. CDR1 is SGHRS and CDR2 is YFSETQ in the germline V gene. Here the CDR3 DNA reads TGCGCCAGCAGCTCAGCCGGGACAGGGACGTACGAGCAGTACTTC. Protein product: CASSSAGTGTYEQYF. The full variable domain, in which reference TRBV5-1 and TRBJ2-7 provide the parts outside the CDR3, is KAGVTQTPRYLIKTRGQQVTLSCSPISGHRSVSWYQQTPGQGLQFLFEYFSETQRNKGNFPGRFSGRQFSNSRSEMNVSTLELGDSALYLCASSSAGTGTYEQYFGPGTRLTVT.

V gene TRBV14 combines with J gene TRBJ2-1; D not certain. The germline V gene has CDR1 SGHDN and CDR2 FVKESK. Trimming took 0 bases from V and 0 from J, leaving 9 bases between them. This CDR3 comprises 16 residues. CDR3 DNA sequence: TGTGCCAGCAGCCAAGAGACCCGGAGCTCCTACAATGAGCAGTTCTTC. Protein: CASSQETRSSYNEQFF.